This TCR beta chain was identified in a study of blood T cell repertoires in COVID-19. Looking at the study overall: Whether acute or convalescent, the COVID-19 samples came from the United States, Italy and Spain.

This CDR3 region has 15 residues. The V gene's germline CDR1 is SEHNR and CDR2 FQNEAQ (reference sequence). J lost 3 bases, V lost 5 bases, and 7 bases had no gene match. The repertoire was sequenced with immunoSEQ multiplex PCR; TCRdb's copy has only in-frame clones and lacks some. The sample carries about 46,000 clones, approximately 89% recorded once. The rearrangement links TRBV7-9 to TRBJ1-5; 7 bases agree with TRBD1. This receptor was taken from a man in his 60s with acute or convalescent COVID-19. Sequenced material: peripheral blood. As DNA, the CDR3 is TGTGCCAGCAGCCCCAAGGACAGGTACAATCAGCCCCAGCATTTT. Translating it yields CASSPKDRYNQPQHF. The entire variable domain, with the rest obtained from reference TRBV7-9 and TRBJ1-5, is as follows: DTGVSQNPRHKITKRGQNVTFRCDPISEHNRLYWYRQTLGQGPEFLTYFQNEAQLEKSRLLSDRFSAERPKGSFSTLEIQRTEQGDSAMYLCASSPKDRYNQPQHFGDGTRLSIL.